One and the same sample provided the 23 T cell receptor beta chains below, sequenced in a study of blood T cell repertoires in COVID-19. Data came from immunoSEQ multiplex PCR; TCRdb stores just in-frame clones and leaves some out. The sample yields approximately 290,000 clones, 65% to 85% seen once. Sequencing was carried out using peripheral blood. The receptors here all came from a person aged 70 to 80 with COVID-19, enrolled during active disease.

This clone was counted a few times. The V call is TRBV11-2, the J call TRBJ2-7; D unresolved. V was trimmed by 1 base and J by 0 bases, leaving 16 bases between them. The CDR3 loop spans 17 amino acids. CDR1 and CDR2 from the germline V gene are SGHAT and FQNNGV. This chain's CDR3 is CASSLGVEWSSSYEQYF. In DNA, the CDR3 is TGTGCCAGCAGCTTAGGAGTGGAGTGGTCGAGCTCCTACGAGCAGTACTTC.

This chain uses TRBV10-2 with TRBJ2-5; TRBD2 matches at 9 bases. Germline CDR1 reads WSHSY; CDR2 reads SAAADI. Losses at the gene ends were 5 bases for V and 5 bases for J; bases not matched to a gene: 6. The CDR3 totals 14 residues. The CDR3, as DNA: TGCGCCAGCAGTTATGCGGGGGGGGAGGAGACCCAGTACTTC. Encoded protein: CASSYAGGEETQYF.

This CDR3 is CASRGGVNQPQHF. Written as DNA, the CDR3 is TGTGCCAGTAGGGGGGGGGTGAATCAGCCCCAGCATTTT. The V call is TRBV19, the J call TRBJ1-5; TRBD1 might be the D (5 bases). V lost 6 bases, J lost 4 bases, and 10 bases lay in between. This CDR3 has 13 amino acids. The germline V gene encodes CDR1 LNHDA and CDR2 SQIVND (reference sequence).

The chain links TRBV6-2 or TRBV6-3 to TRBJ1-1, with TRBD1 as a possible D gene (5 bases). CDR1 MNHEY and CDR2 SVGEGT come from the germline V gene. This CDR3 spans 11 amino acids. The ends were cut back, 5 bases at V and 11 bases at J, with 12 bases in the middle. In DNA, the CDR3 is TGTGCCAGCAGTGAGACAGCCGGTGCTTTCTTT. This gives the protein CASSETAGAFF.

The chain links TRBV5-4 to TRBJ1-4, with TRBD1 matching 7 bases. This CDR3 is 14 amino acids long. J lost 5 bases, V lost 4 bases, and 5 bases had no gene match. Germline assignment: CDR1 SGHNT and CDR2 YYREEE (reference sequence). Here the CDR3 reads CASSPGQQNEKLFF. Written as DNA, the CDR3 is TGTGCCAGCAGCCCGGGACAGCAAAATGAAAAACTGTTTTTT. Full variable domain (missing parts from reference TRBV5-4 and TRBJ1-4): ETGVTQSPTHLIKTRGQQVTLRCSSQSGHNTVSWYQQALGQGPQFIFQYYREEENGRGNFPPRFSGLQFPNYSSELNVNALELDDSALYLCASSPGQQNEKLFFGSGTQLSVL.

The J gene is TRBJ2-7, the V gene TRBV6-4; 8 bases agree with TRBD1. Unmatched junction bases numbered 3, after V lost 4 bases and J lost 1 base. This CDR3 contains 14 residues. Germline loops: CDR1 MRHNA, CDR2 SNTAGT. The CDR3 loop reads CASSGRDRSYEQYF. Written as DNA, the CDR3 is TGTGCCAGCAGTGGCCGGGACAGGTCCTACGAGCAGTACTTC.

This chain connects TRBV7-2 to TRBJ1-1, with D tentatively TRBD1 (5 bases). This CDR3 spans 16 amino acids. Trimming shortened V by 5 bases and J by 2 bases, and 18 bases separated the two germline ends. Germline-derived CDR1 and CDR2 are SGHTA and FQGNSA. The CDR3 is CASSHHIGDFNTEAFF. CDR3 sequence (DNA): TGTGCCAGCAGCCACCACATAGGGGACTTCAACACTGAAGCTTTCTTT.

The chain carries TRBV7-2 and TRBJ1-2, with D tentatively TRBD1 (5 bases). Looked up from germline, CDR1 is SGHTA and CDR2 is FQGNSA. V lost 1 base and J lost 0, with 15 bases in between. The CDR3 runs 17 residues. Here the CDR3 DNA reads TGTGCCAGCAGCTTAGTCCAGGGAACAATGGCTAACTATGGCTACACCTTC. Encoded protein: CASSLVQGTMANYGYTF.

The V call is TRBV19, the J call TRBJ2-3; 13 bases line up with TRBD2. Per germline, CDR1 LNHDA and CDR2 SQIVND (reference sequence). Unmatched junction bases numbered 9, after V lost 4 bases and J lost 2 bases. The CDR3 runs to 18 residues. This CDR3 reads CASSNKGTSGAYTDTQYF. The CDR3 bases are TGTGCCAGTAGTAACAAAGGGACTAGCGGGGCGTACACAGATACGCAGTATTTT. Variable domain in full (rest from reference TRBV19 and TRBJ2-3): DGGITQSPKYLFRKEGQNVTLSCEQNLNHDAMYWYRQDPGQGLRLIYYSQIVNDFQKGDIAEGYSVSREKKESFPLTVTSAQKNPTAFYLCASSNKGTSGAYTDTQYFGPGTRLTVL.

The gene calls are TRBV29-1 and TRBJ2-2; a possible D gene is TRBD1 (5 bases). There are 12 residues in the CDR3. Germline CDR1 and CDR2: SQVTM and ANQGSEA. Trimming pared 7 bases from V and 4 bases from J, leaving 10 bases between. The CDR3 nucleotides read TGCAGCGGGGCAGGGCGCACCGGGGAGCTGTTTTTT. It codes for CSGAGRTGELFF.

The chain couples TRBV6-6 to TRBJ1-2, with D possibly TRBD1 on 6 matching bases. Trimming shortened V by 6 bases and J by 2 bases, and 7 bases separated the two germline ends. The CDR3 is made up of 12 amino acids. Germline loops: CDR1 MNHNY, CDR2 SVGAGI (reference sequence). The CDR3 nucleotides read TGTGCCAGCAGCGGACAGAACTATGGCTACACCTTC. Amino acid sequence: CASSGQNYGYTF.

The table lists this clone with many counts. This chain links TRBV5-1 with TRBJ2-7, with 9 bases matching TRBD1. Germline trimming cut 4 bases from V and 1 base from J; bases unmatched to any gene: 3. Per the germline V gene, CDR1 is SGHRS and CDR2 is YFSETQ. The CDR3 contains 14 residues. This chain's CDR3 is CASSAGQGSYEQYF. The CDR3 DNA reads TGCGCCAGCAGCGCGGGACAGGGTTCCTACGAGCAGTACTTC.

This clone showed up just a few times. The V gene is TRBV15, the J gene TRBJ2-7, with D perhaps matching TRBD1 (5 bases). The CDR3 is 13 residues long. The germline CDR1 and CDR2 sequences are LNHNV and YYDKDF (reference sequence). Trimming removed 0 bases from V and 5 bases from J, with 8 bases in between. In DNA, the CDR3 is TGTGCCACCAGCAGAGACAGGGCCCACGAGCAGTACTTC. Protein: CATSRDRAHEQYF.

V is TRBV5-1 and J is TRBJ2-2; no clear D gene. V lost 5 bases to trimming and J lost 0 bases, with 14 bases between them. Germline V lookup: CDR1 SGHRS, CDR2 YFSETQ. The CDR3 is made up of 16 amino acids. The CDR3 DNA reads as TGCGCCAGCAGGTCTAAATCTGTCGCGAACACCGGGGAGCTGTTTTTT. Its protein product is CASRSKSVANTGELFF.

The chain links TRBV19 to TRBJ1-1; 9 bases map to TRBD1. The germline CDR1 and CDR2 sequences are LNHDA and SQIVND (reference sequence). The CDR3 covers 14 residues. With V trimmed by 6 bases and J by 5 bases, 7 bases remained unmatched. CDR3 amino acids: CASSGTGTRTEAFF. In DNA, the CDR3 is TGTGCCAGTAGCGGGACAGGGACGAGGACTGAAGCTTTCTTT.

The chain couples TRBV28 to TRBJ1-3; D not resolved. The CDR3 covers 14 residues. The V end lost 6 bases, the J end lost 3 bases, and 12 bases lay between the germline ends. From germline, CDR1 is MDHEN and CDR2 SYDVKM. As DNA, the CDR3 is TGTGCCAGCAGCGTTCAGGCGGGTGGAAACACCATATATTTT. Protein: CASSVQAGGNTIYF. The full variable domain, with the rest looked up from reference TRBV28 and TRBJ1-3, is DVKVTQSSRYLVKRTGEKVFLECVQDMDHENMFWYRQDPGLGLRLIYFSYDVKMKEKGDIPEGYSVSREKKERFSLILESASTNQTSMYLCASSVQAGGNTIYFGEGSWLTVV.

This chain joins TRBV19 and TRBJ2-3; D uncertain. Per germline, CDR1 LNHDA and CDR2 SQIVND (reference sequence). The germline V and J ends were trimmed by 5 bases and 2 bases, with 11 bases remaining between them. The CDR3 has 14 residues. In nucleotides, the CDR3 is TGTGCCAGTAGTCCCGTGGCCCTCACAGATACGCAGTATTTT. Amino acid sequence: CASSPVALTDTQYF.

J is TRBJ1-6 and V is TRBV5-4; no firm D call. Per the germline V gene, CDR1 is SGHNT and CDR2 is YYREEE (reference sequence). The CDR3 totals 14 residues. The V end was cut by 4 bases, the J end by 6 bases, with 11 bases between. CDR3 sequence (DNA): TGTGCCAGCAGCCAGACCTGGGCTAATTCACCCCTCCACTTT. Translating gives CASSQTWANSPLHF. The entire variable domain, with the rest obtained from reference TRBV5-4 and TRBJ1-6, is as follows: ETGVTQSPTHLIKTRGQQVTLRCSSQSGHNTVSWYQQALGQGPQFIFQYYREEENGRGNFPPRFSGLQFPNYSSELNVNALELDDSALYLCASSQTWANSPLHFGNGTRLTVT.

Only one count was recorded for this clone. The genes are TRBV29-1 and TRBJ2-3; TRBD2 might be the D (6 bases). Germline CDR1 and CDR2: SQVTM and ANQGSEA. V gave up 5 bases and J gave up 1 base, with 7 bases separating them. The CDR3 length is 12 residues. CDR3 amino acids: CSVRERTDTQYF. The CDR3 DNA follows: TGCAGCGTTCGGGAGCGCACAGATACGCAGTATTTT.

The CDR3 loop reads CASTTPRGDRVEQPQHF. As DNA, the CDR3 is TGTGCCAGTACTACTCCCCGAGGCGACAGGGTCGAGCAGCCCCAGCATTTT. The V call is TRBV28, the J call TRBJ1-5; TRBD1 matches 7 bases. J lost 7 bases, V lost 9 bases, and 21 bases had no gene match. CDR3 length: 17 amino acids. The germline gives CDR1 MDHEN, CDR2 SYDVKM.

This chain joins TRBV18 and TRBJ1-4; D is possibly TRBD1 (6 bases). Trimming left V 6 bases short and J 8 bases short, with 19 bases between. The CDR3 totals 15 residues. CDR1 is KGHSH and CDR2 is LQKENI in the germline V gene. CDR3 sequence (DNA): TGTGCCAGCTCCGAATCCGGACAGTTTAGAGAAAAACTGTTTTTT. Amino acids: CASSESGQFREKLFF.

The chain joins TRBV27 to TRBJ1-2; D remains ambiguous. Trimming shortened V by 2 bases and J by 4 bases, and 11 bases separated the two germline ends. Germline V gene sequence: CDR1 MNHEY, CDR2 SMNVEV (reference sequence). This CDR3 is built from 14 residues. The CDR3 sequence: CASSLLGDSYGYTF. The CDR3 region has the DNA TGTGCCAGCAGTTTACTTGGTGACTCCTATGGCTACACCTTC.

The V and J genes are TRBV10-3 and TRBJ2-5, with TRBD2 matching over 12 bases. The CDR3 consists of 17 residues. CDR1 ENHRY and CDR2 SYGVKD come from the germline V gene. After removal of 2 bases from V and 1 base from J, the junction contained 5 bases not matched to a gene. This CDR3 is CAISEELAGGTQETQYF. In nucleotides, the CDR3 is TGTGCCATCAGTGAGGAACTAGCGGGAGGCACCCAAGAGACCCAGTACTTC.